One TCR beta chain is described in this entry. The data were obtained in a study of OX40 agonist ivuxolimab in advanced cancers. Germline CDR1 reads MGHDK; CDR2 reads SYGVNS. This CDR3 spans 15 amino acids. The V and J ends lost 5 bases and 0 bases respectively, with 13 bases between them. Here immunoSEQ multiplex PCR was the method, and the copy in TCRdb shows in-frame clones only, minus some. The sample has some 120,000 clones, around 90% seen once; the top ten hold 0.81%. The gene calls are TRBV25-1 and TRBJ1-1; D gene uncertain. The receptor was derived from an adult with an advanced solid tumor such as melanoma, head and neck, liver or kidney cancer. The sample in question was CD4+ or CD8+ T cells sorted from blood, obtained in a trial of the OX40 agonist ivuxolimab. The DNA of the CDR3 is TGTGCCAGCAGTTTTGAGGGTCAGATGAACACTGAAGCTTTCTTT. Translated, it gives CASSFEGQMNTEAFF.